Listed below are T cell receptor beta chains from one sample, sequenced in a study of CD8 T cells in Susac syndrome. TCRdb itself ran the immunoSEQ multiplex PCR reads through MiXCR, one entry per CDR3 protein. Among 50,000 to 60,000 distinct CDR3 sequences listed, approximately 94% were seen once. Sequenced input: CD8+ T cells from PBMCs. The receptors originated from a human donor in good health. CDR3s leave out the opening cysteine and the closing phenylalanine or tryptophan. Fields, in order: V gene, J gene, CDR3 protein.

v_gene: TRBV11-3
j_gene: TRBJ2-2
CDR3aa: ASSPERGTNTGELF

v_gene: TRBV12-3/TRBV12-4
j_gene: TRBJ2-1
CDR3aa: ASSASGSYNEQF

v_gene: TRBV27
j_gene: TRBJ1-2
CDR3aa: ASGRGDGYT

v_gene: TRBV2
j_gene: TRBJ2-2
CDR3aa: ASSVYEITGELF

v_gene: TRBV7-9
j_gene: TRBJ2-7
CDR3aa: ASSHRPTEQY

v_gene: TRBV27
j_gene: TRBJ2-7
CDR3aa: ASSLFGREFAEQY

v_gene: TRBV9
j_gene: TRBJ1-4
CDR3aa: ASSAGDRVGEKLF

v_gene: TRBV27
j_gene: TRBJ1-1
CDR3aa: ASSLGIPGVGTEAF

v_gene: TRBV6-1
j_gene: TRBJ1-2
CDR3aa: ASSEVVGLYGYT

v_gene: TRBV7-9
j_gene: TRBJ2-1
CDR3aa: ASSLERDEQF

v_gene: TRBV7-7
j_gene: TRBJ2-2
CDR3aa: ASSLGSTGELF

v_gene: TRBV6-2/TRBV6-3
j_gene: TRBJ1-2
CDR3aa: ASSYGTPGYGYT

v_gene: TRBV10-3
j_gene: TRBJ1-1
CDR3aa: AISEFLVMNTEAF

v_gene: TRBV15
j_gene: TRBJ1-1
CDR3aa: ATSSWTTSDTEAF

v_gene: TRBV19
j_gene: TRBJ2-1
CDR3aa: ASSWGLAGLFEQF

v_gene: TRBV3-1
j_gene: TRBJ1-2
CDR3aa: ASSQAGTIVYGYT

v_gene: TRBV7-9
j_gene: TRBJ2-7
CDR3aa: ASSTDDRVGEQY